This T cell receptor beta chain was found in a study of blood T cell repertoires in COVID-19. Study-wide context: Samples of COVID-19 (acute and convalescent) were obtained from the United States, Italy and Spain. From T cells, B-cell-depleted T cells, or PBMCs came the material, which was cDNA or gDNA.

V was shortened by 5 bases and J by 5 bases, with 18 bases between the two germline ends. This CDR3 has 15 amino acids. CDR1 and CDR2 from the germline V gene are SGHTA and FQGNSA. Study processing details: Estimates of nucleated cell counts were drawn from the amplification of reference gene primers. TCRdb keeps only in-frame clones here, not all; method: immunoSEQ multiplex PCR. The DNA was the basis for D and trimming; V, J and clone size are from that table. The sample includes approximately 67,000 clones, about 90% of them seen just once. Sequences were obtained from peripheral blood. The source of this sequence is a man aged 45-60 years with active COVID-19. The genes are TRBV7-2 and TRBJ2-5, with a weak D call TRBD1 (6 bases). The CDR3 sequence is CASSPLVGARETQYF. The CDR3, as DNA: TGTGCCAGCAGCCCTCTAGTGGGGGCGCGGGAGACCCAGTACTTC.